This T cell receptor beta chain derives from a study of blood T cells in healthy people across ages. Study-wide points: Both naive CD4+ cell counts and diversity were greater in long-lived donors than in aged donors.

This clonotype was recorded a few times. Its specificity is unknown. CDR1 MNHEY and CDR2 SMNVEV come from the germline V gene (reference sequence). CDR3 length: 14 residues. V lost 2 bases to trimming and J lost 6 bases, with 11 bases between them. Through a sample-barcoded 5' primer and a J-beta primer mix, a second PCR was run for roughly 6 to 11 cycles. TCRdb re-analysed the 5' RACE reads in MiXCR, keeping a single row per CDR3 protein. Among about 1,400,000 distinct CDR3 sequences listed, 42% were seen once. Sequencing was done on a sample of blood. The chain combines TRBV27 with TRBJ2-1; D gene uncertain. This clonotype originated in a woman aged 18-30 years in good health. The CDR3 reads CASSLGAGGNEQFF. The CDR3 DNA sequence: TGTGCCAGCAGTTTAGGTGCTGGCGGCAATGAGCAGTTCTTC.